The 17 T cell receptor beta chains below all came from one sample that was sequenced in a study of CD8 T cells in Susac syndrome. RNA was extracted with the RNeasy kit, and a quantity of about 0.45 to 1 ug was reverse transcribed using random hexamers. TCRdb re-called the immunoSEQ multiplex PCR reads with MiXCR, one entry per CDR3 protein. Of approximately 190,000 distinct CDR3 sequences detected, 90% to 95% appear once; the ten largest clones hold approximately 0.09%. Specimen: CD4+ T cells from PBMCs. Receptors originate from a human donor with Susac syndrome.

The gene calls are TRBV7-9 and TRBJ2-3; TRBD1 matches at 9 bases. The CDR3 length is 14 residues. Trimming removed 5 bases from V and 4 bases from J; junction bases left unmatched: 4. From germline, CDR1 is SEHNR and CDR2 FQNEAQ (reference sequence). The CDR3 DNA follows: TGTGCCAGCAGCCTCAGACAGGGGGCAGATACGCAGTATTTT. The encoded protein is CASSLRQGADTQYF.

V and J are TRBV18 and TRBJ1-3; no clear D. Trimming removed 4 bases at V and 0 bases at J, with 13 bases between. Per the germline V gene, CDR1 is KGHSH and CDR2 is LQKENI. The CDR3 is 16 amino acids. CDR3 amino acids: CASSLILENSGNTIYF. CDR3 nucleotide sequence: TGTGCCAGCTCACTTATTTTAGAGAACTCTGGAAACACCATATATTTT.

This chain uses TRBV11-2 with TRBJ2-1; possibly TRBD2 for D (5 bases). Germline CDR1 SGHAT, CDR2 FQNNGV. The CDR3 is 15 amino acids. Trimming pared 4 bases from V and 5 bases from J, leaving 15 bases between. The CDR3 bases are TGTGCCAGCAGCTCAATCCGATCGGGAAACAATGAGCAGTTCTTC. This encodes CASSSIRSGNNEQFF.

The chain couples TRBV5-1 to TRBJ1-6; 7 nucleotides line up with TRBD1. Germline-derived CDR1 and CDR2 are SGHRS and YFSETQ. V lost 4 bases, J lost 3 bases, and 1 base stayed unmatched. This CDR3 contains 14 residues. The CDR3 protein is CASSGDSYNSPLHF. The CDR3 DNA sequence: TGCGCCAGCAGCGGGGACAGCTATAATTCACCCCTCCACTTT.

This chain links TRBV10-3 with TRBJ1-2; 9 positions match TRBD1. Germline V CDR1 and CDR2: ENHRY, SYGVKD. V shed 3 bases and J 7 bases; nucleotides not matched to a gene: 3. This CDR3 is 13 amino acids long. CDR3 in DNA: TGTGCCATCAGTGATGGACAGGGGTTTGGCTACACCTTC. This gives the protein CAISDGQGFGYTF.

The genes are TRBV6-5 and TRBJ1-2; 10 bases match TRBD1. The length of the CDR3 is 14 residues. Trimming at V came to 6 bases and at J to 10 bases, leaving 11 bases not matched to a gene. Germline V gene lookup returns CDR1 MNHEY and CDR2 SVGAGI. In nucleotides, the CDR3 is TGTGCCAGCAGCCCCCTGGGACAGGGGCGAAACTACACCTTC. Translated, it gives CASSPLGQGRNYTF.

V and J are TRBV11-1 and TRBJ2-1; 9 bases map to TRBD2. The CDR3 covers 15 residues. V gave up 6 bases and J gave up 12 bases; unmatched junction bases: 15. Germline lookup yields CDR1 SGHAT and CDR2 FQDESV (reference sequence). Here the CDR3 reads CASRKSRLAGFPQFF. CDR3 DNA sequence: TGTGCCAGCAGGAAGAGCAGGCTAGCGGGATTTCCGCAGTTCTTC.

The chain is built from TRBV19 and TRBJ2-1; 8 bases map to TRBD2. CDR1 and CDR2 (germline): LNHDA, SQIVND (reference sequence). This CDR3 is built from 14 residues. With 10 bases clipped from V and 6 bases from J, the junction kept 11 bases outside the gene matches. CDR3 in amino acids: CAKGTGTSINEQFF. The CDR3 DNA sequence: TGTGCCAAGGGAACCGGGACTAGTATCAATGAGCAGTTCTTC.

The V gene is TRBV3-1, the J gene TRBJ2-2; D is possibly TRBD2 (6 bases). The CDR3 runs 18 residues. The germline CDR1 and CDR2 sequences are LGHDT and YNNKEL (reference sequence). V lost 0 bases and J 6 bases, leaving 20 bases between the germline ends. Here the CDR3 reads CASSQELPGLLAPGELFF. The CDR3 nucleotides are TGTGCCAGCAGCCAAGAGCTTCCGGGACTCCTCGCCCCCGGGGAGCTGTTTTTT. Full variable domain (outside the CDR3, taken from reference TRBV3-1 and TRBJ2-2): DTAVSQTPKYLVTQMGNDKSIKCEQNLGHDTMYWYKQDSKKFLKIMFSYNNKELIINETVPNRFSPKSPDKAHLNLHINSLELGDSAVYFCASSQELPGLLAPGELFFGEGSRLTVL.

The CDR3 DNA is TGTGCCAGCAGTCTAACTAGCGGGAGGGCCAATGAGCAGTTCTTC. Translation: CASSLTSGRANEQFF. J is TRBJ2-1 and V is TRBV28; 13 bases fit TRBD2. CDR3 size: 15 residues. The germline CDR1 and CDR2 sequences are MDHEN and SYDVKM. Trimming cost V 5 bases and J 6 bases; bases outside gene matches: 4.

CDR3 DNA: TGTGCCAGTACTGCGGGTAGGGGCTACAATGAGCAGTTCTTC. It specifies CASTAGRGYNEQFF. The chain uses TRBV19 and TRBJ2-1, with D possibly being TRBD1 or TRBD2 (5 bases each). This CDR3 is 14 amino acids long. Germline V CDR1 and CDR2: LNHDA, SQIVND (reference sequence). Trimming pared 7 bases from V and 3 bases from J, leaving 13 bases between.

The chain links TRBV5-1 to TRBJ2-5, with 11 bases that match TRBD2. The germline gives CDR1 SGHRS, CDR2 YFSETQ. CDR3 length: 15 amino acids. Trimming at V came to 5 bases and at J to 5 bases, leaving 8 bases not matched to a gene. The CDR3 DNA reads as TGCGCCAGCAGGTCTAGCGGGGGGCCGGAGGAGACCCAGTACTTC. Protein sequence: CASRSSGGPEETQYF.

The chain is built from TRBV29-1 and TRBJ2-7, with D perhaps TRBD1 or TRBD2 (5 bases each). Germline V lookup: CDR1 SQVTM, CDR2 ANQGSEA. CDR3 length equals 14 residues. Trimming pared 4 bases from V and 2 bases from J, leaving 15 bases between. CDR3 coding DNA: TGCAGCGTTGGAAAGGGCTCGGGGCCCTACGAGCAGTACTTC. Translating gives CSVGKGSGPYEQYF.

The chain combines TRBV12-3 or TRBV12-4 with TRBJ1-1; 7 bases map to TRBD1. The junction had 6 bases not matched to a gene; V was cut back by 5 bases and J by 6 bases. The CDR3 is 13 residues long. CDR3 region: CASSQGQAAEAFF. The CDR3 DNA is TGTGCCAGCAGTCAAGGACAGGCAGCTGAAGCTTTCTTT.

The rearrangement links TRBV10-3 to TRBJ1-2; D perhaps matches TRBD1 (5 bases). This CDR3 contains 13 residues. Germline V gene data show CDR1 as ENHRY and CDR2 as SYGVKD. V was trimmed by 5 bases and J by 5 bases, leaving 12 bases between them. CDR3 loop: CAISQGKEYGYTF. CDR3 bases: TGTGCCATCAGTCAGGGAAAGGAGTATGGCTACACCTTC.

The V and J genes are TRBV20-1 and TRBJ2-1; D gene ambiguous. The CDR3 sequence is 16 residues long. CDR1 DFQATT and CDR2 SNEGSKA come from the germline V gene (reference sequence). V lost 6 bases, J lost 1 base, and 19 bases lay in between. CDR3 nucleotide sequence: TGCAGTGCGCGAGCACTGACTCGGGTTTCCTACAATGAGCAGTTCTTC. Translation gives CSARALTRVSYNEQFF.

This clonotype occurred once. The genes are TRBV28 and TRBJ2-5, with TRBD1 matching over 8 bases. Losses at the gene ends were 8 bases for V and 3 bases for J; bases not matched to a gene: 8. The CDR3 extends over 14 amino acids. Germline assignment: CDR1 MDHEN and CDR2 SYDVKM. CDR3 protein: CASAQGALKETQYF. CDR3 sequence (DNA): TGTGCCAGCGCTCAGGGGGCGTTGAAAGAGACCCAGTACTTC.